A selection of T cell receptor beta chains follows, all from one sample in a study of cytomegalovirus exposure and HLA in healthy donors. TCRdb keeps only in-frame clones here, not all; method: immunoSEQ multiplex PCR. The repertoire holds around 96,000 clones, with around 64% as singletons. Input material: PBMCs. All receptors derive from a man in his fifties or sixties in good health and CMV-seronegative. Each CDR3 is given with its conserved first and last residue.

j_call v_call cdr3_length cdr3_aa
TRBJ2-5 TRBV15 15 CATSRGGPRRETQYF
TRBJ1-3 TRBV29-1 13 CSALTGNGNTIYF
TRBJ1-5 TRBV28 12 CASDTGYQPQHF
TRBJ2-7 TRBV7-3 13 CASSPPLSYEQYF
TRBJ2-7 TRBV2 12 CASRPELYEQYF
TRBJ2-2 TRBV9 18 CASSVEVTGLTYTGELFF
TRBJ2-5 TRBV6-6 16 CASSAGTGLFQETQYF
TRBJ1-1 TRBV27 13 CASSYDRRYEAFF
TRBJ1-1 TRBV19 16 CASSIVVRVRYTEAFF
TRBJ2-2 TRBV19 15 CASSITRAYTGELFF
TRBJ2-5 TRBV9 14 CASSADRQQETQYF
TRBJ1-5 TRBV4-1 15 CASSQATGAGQPQHF
TRBJ1-2 TRBV19 11 CASSIGSGYTF
TRBJ1-3 TRBV29-1 12 CSVVSFRNTIYF
TRBJ1-2 TRBV7-3 13 CASSVTGNYGYTF